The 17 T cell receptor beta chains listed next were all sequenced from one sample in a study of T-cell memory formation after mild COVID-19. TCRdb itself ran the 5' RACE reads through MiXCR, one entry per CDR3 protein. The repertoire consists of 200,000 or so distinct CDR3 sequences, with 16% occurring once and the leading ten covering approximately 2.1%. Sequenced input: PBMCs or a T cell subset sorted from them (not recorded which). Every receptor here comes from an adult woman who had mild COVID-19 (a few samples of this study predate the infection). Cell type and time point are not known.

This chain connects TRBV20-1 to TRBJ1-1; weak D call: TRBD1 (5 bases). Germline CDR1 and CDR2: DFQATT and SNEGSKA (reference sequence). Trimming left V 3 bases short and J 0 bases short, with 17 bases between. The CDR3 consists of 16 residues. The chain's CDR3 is CSASGTRNLMNTEAFF. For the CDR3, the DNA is TGCAGTGCTAGCGGGACGCGCAACTTGATGAACACTGAAGCTTTCTTT.

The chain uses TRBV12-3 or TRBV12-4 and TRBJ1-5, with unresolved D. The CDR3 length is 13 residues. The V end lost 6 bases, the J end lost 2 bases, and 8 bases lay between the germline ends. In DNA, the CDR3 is TGTGCCAGCAGGGGTTCCGGCAATCAGCCCCAGCATTTT. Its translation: CASRGSGNQPQHF.

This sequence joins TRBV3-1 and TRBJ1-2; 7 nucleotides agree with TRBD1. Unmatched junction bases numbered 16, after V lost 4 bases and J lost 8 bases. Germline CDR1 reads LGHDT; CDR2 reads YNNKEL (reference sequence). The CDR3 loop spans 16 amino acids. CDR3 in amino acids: CASSRISGTVKGGYTF. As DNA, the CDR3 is TGTGCCAGCAGCCGCATCTCCGGGACAGTAAAGGGAGGCTACACCTTC.

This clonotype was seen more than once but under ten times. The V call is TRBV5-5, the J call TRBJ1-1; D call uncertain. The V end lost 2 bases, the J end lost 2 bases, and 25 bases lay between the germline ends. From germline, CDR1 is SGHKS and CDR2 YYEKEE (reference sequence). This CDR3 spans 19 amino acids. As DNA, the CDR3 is TGTGCCAGCAGCTTTCGCTCTTCTGTTATCGGCAGCTTAAACACTGAAGCTTTCTTT. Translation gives CASSFRSSVIGSLNTEAFF.

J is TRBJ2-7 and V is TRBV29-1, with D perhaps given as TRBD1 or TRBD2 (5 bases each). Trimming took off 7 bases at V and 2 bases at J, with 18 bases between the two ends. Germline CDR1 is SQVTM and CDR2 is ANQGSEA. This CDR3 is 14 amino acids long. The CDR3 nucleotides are TGCAGCGCCATGACACGGGACGCCACCTACGAGCAGTACTTC. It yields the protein CSAMTRDATYEQYF.

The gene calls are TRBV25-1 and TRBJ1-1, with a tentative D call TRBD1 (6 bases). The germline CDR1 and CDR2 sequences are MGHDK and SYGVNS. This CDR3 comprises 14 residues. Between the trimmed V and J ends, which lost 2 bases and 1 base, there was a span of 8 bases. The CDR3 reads CASSETGRNTEAFF. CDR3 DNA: TGTGCCAGCAGTGAAACAGGGAGGAACACTGAAGCTTTCTTT.

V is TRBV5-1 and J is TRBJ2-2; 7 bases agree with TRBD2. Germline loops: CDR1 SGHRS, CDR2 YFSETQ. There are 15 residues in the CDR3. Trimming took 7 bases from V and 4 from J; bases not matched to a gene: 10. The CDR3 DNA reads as TGCGCCAGCTCCCAGGCTAGCGGCACCACCGGGGAGCTGTTTTTT. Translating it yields CASSQASGTTGELFF.

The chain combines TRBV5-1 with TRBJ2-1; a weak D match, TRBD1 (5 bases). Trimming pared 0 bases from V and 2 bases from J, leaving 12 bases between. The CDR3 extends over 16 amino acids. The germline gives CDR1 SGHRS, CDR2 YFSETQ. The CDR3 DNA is TGCGCCAGCAGCTTGGACAGGAGTAGCCCCTACAATGAGCAGTTCTTC. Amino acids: CASSLDRSSPYNEQFF.

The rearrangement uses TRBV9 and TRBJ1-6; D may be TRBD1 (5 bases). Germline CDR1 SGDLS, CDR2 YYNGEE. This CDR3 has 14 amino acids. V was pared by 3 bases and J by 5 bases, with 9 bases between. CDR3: CASSAGTNNSPLHF. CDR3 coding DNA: TGTGCCAGCAGCGCCGGGACGAATAATTCACCCCTCCACTTT.

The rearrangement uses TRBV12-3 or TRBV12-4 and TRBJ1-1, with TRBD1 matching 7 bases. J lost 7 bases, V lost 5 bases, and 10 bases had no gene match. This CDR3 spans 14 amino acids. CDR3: CASSPGTVLGEAFF. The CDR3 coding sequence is TGTGCCAGCAGTCCCGGGACAGTTCTTGGTGAAGCTTTCTTT.

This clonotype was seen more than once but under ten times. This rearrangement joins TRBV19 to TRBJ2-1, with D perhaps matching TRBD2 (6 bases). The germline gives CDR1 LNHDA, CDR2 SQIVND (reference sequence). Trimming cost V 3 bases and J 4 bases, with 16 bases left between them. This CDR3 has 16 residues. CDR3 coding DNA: TGTGCCAGTAGTATCAGGAGGGAAAGGCCATACAATGAGCAGTTCTTC. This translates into CASSIRRERPYNEQFF.

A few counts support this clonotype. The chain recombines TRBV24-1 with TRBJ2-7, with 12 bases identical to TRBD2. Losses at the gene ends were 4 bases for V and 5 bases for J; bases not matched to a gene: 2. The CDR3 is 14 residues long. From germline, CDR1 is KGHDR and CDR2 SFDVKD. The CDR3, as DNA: TGTGCCACCAGTGAGACTAGCGGGAGTAACGAGCAGTACTTC. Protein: CATSETSGSNEQYF.

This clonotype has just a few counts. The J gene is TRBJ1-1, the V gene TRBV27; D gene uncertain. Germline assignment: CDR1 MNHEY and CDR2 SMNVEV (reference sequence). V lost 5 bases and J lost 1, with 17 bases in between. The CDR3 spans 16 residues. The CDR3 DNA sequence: TGTGCCAGCAGTCCTGGAAGAAGTTTGGGGAACACTGAAGCTTTCTTT. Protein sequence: CASSPGRSLGNTEAFF.

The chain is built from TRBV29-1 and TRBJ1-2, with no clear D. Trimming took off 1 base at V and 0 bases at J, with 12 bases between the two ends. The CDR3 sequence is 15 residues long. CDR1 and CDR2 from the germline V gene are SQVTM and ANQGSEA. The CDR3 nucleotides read TGCAGCGTTGAAGGGGATATATATGCTAACTATGGCTACACCTTC. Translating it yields CSVEGDIYANYGYTF.

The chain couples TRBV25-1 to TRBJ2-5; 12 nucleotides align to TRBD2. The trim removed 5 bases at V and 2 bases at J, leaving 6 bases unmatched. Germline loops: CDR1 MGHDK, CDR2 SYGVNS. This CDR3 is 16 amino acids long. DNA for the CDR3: TGTGCCAGCAGTTCTCACGGACTAGCGGGACAAGAGACCCAGTACTTC. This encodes CASSSHGLAGQETQYF.

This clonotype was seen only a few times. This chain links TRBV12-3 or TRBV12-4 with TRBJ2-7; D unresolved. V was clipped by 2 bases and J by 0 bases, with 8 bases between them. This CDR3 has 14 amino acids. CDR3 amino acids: CASSLRIGSYEQYF. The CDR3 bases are TGTGCCAGCAGTTTACGGATCGGCTCCTACGAGCAGTACTTC.

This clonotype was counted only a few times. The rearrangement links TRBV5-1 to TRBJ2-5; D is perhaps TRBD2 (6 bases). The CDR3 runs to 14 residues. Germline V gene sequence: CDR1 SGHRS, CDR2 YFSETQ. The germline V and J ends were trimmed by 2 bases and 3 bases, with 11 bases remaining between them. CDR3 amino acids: CASSFGGAEETQYF. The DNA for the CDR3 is TGCGCCAGCAGCTTTGGAGGGGCCGAAGAGACCCAGTACTTC.